The TCR beta chain described here comes from a study of neoadjuvant anti-PD-1 for oral cavity cancer. Assay: immunoSEQ multiplex PCR; the TCRdb copy retains only in-frame clones and omits some. This table holds 5,000 or so clones, roughly 64% found once. The CDR3 runs to 13 residues. Germline lookup yields CDR1 SNHLY and CDR2 FYNNEI. V was clipped by 4 bases and J by 4 bases, with 10 bases between them. These newly diagnosed stage II-IVA oral cavity squamous cell carcinoma patients had no prior systemic or radiation treatment. Source: tumor tissue, taken before nivolumab (anti-PD-1) treatment. This receptor was obtained from a person aged 40 to 85 with oral cavity squamous cell carcinoma. This chain joins TRBV2 and TRBJ1-2; the D gene is possibly TRBD1 (5 bases). The CDR3 protein is CASSGGRTYGYTF. The CDR3 nucleotides read TGTGCCAGCAGTGGGGGGAGAACCTATGGCTACACCTTC.